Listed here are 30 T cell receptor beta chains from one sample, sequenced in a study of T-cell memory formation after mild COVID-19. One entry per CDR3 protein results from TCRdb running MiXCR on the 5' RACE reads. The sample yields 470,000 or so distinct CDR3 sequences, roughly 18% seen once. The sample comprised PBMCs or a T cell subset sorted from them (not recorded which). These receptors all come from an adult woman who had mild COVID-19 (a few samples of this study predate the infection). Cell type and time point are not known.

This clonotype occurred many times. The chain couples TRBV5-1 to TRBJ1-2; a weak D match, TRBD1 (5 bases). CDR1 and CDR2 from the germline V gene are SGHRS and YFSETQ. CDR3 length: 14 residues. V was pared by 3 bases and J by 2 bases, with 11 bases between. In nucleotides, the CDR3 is TGCGCCAGCAGCTCCGGGACGGGAAACTATGGCTACACCTTC. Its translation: CASSSGTGNYGYTF.

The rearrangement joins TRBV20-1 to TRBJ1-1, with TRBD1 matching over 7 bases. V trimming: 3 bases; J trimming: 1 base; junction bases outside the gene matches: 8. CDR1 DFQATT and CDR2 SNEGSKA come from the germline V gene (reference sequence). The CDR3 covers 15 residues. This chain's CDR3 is CSASNPRGSNTEAFF. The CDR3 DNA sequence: TGCAGTGCTAGTAATCCCAGGGGGTCGAACACTGAAGCTTTCTTT.

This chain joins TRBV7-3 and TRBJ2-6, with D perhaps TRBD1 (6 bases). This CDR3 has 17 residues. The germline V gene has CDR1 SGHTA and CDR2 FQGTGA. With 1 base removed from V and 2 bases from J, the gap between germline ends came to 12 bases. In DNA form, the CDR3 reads TGTGCCAGCAGCTTAAGGGGGCAGGCCACTGGGGCCAACGTCCTGACTTTC. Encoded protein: CASSLRGQATGANVLTF.

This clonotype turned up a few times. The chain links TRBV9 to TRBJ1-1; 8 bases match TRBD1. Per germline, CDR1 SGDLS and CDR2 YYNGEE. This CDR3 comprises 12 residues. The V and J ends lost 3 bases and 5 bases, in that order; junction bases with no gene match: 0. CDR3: CASSGTGTEAFF. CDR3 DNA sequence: TGTGCCAGCAGCGGGACAGGGACTGAAGCTTTCTTT.

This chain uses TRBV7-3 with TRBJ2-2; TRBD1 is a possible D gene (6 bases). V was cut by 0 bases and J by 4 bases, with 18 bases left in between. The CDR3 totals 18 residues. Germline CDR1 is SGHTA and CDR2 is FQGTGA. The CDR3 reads CASSLTGAGAEGTGELFF. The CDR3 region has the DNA TGTGCCAGCAGCTTAACGGGGGCAGGGGCCGAGGGCACCGGGGAGCTGTTTTTT.

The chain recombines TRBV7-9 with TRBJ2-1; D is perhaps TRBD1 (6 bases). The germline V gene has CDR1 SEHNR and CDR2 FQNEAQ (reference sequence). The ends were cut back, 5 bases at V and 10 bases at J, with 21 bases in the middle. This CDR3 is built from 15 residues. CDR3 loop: CASSREGEKRLEQFF. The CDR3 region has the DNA TGTGCCAGCAGCAGAGAGGGGGAGAAGAGGTTGGAGCAGTTCTTC.

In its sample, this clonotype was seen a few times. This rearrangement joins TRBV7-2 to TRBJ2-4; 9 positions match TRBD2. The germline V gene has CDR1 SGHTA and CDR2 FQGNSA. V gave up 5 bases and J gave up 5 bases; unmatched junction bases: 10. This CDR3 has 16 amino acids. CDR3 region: CASSHSGRGIENIQYF. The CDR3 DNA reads TGTGCCAGCAGCCATAGCGGGAGAGGGATAGAAAACATTCAGTACTTC.

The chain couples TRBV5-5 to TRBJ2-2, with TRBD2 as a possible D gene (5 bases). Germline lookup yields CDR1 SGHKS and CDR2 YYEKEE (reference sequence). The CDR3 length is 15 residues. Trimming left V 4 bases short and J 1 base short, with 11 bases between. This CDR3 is CASSPGLMNTGELFF. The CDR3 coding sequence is TGTGCCAGCAGCCCCGGACTCATGAACACCGGGGAGCTGTTTTTT.

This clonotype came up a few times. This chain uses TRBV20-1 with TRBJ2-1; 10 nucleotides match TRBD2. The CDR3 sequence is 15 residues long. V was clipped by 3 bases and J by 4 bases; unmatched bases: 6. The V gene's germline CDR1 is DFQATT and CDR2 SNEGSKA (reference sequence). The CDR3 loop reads CSARASSGGYNEQFF. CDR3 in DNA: TGCAGTGCTAGGGCTTCTAGCGGGGGTTACAATGAGCAGTTCTTC.

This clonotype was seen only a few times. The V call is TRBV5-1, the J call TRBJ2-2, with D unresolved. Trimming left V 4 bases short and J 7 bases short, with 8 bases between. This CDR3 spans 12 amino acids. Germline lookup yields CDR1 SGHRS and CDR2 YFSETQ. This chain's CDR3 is CASSAMRGELFF. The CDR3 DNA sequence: TGCGCCAGCAGCGCCATGCGCGGGGAGCTGTTTTTT.

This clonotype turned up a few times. The CDR3 sequence: CASGTEQYF. DNA for the CDR3: TGTGCCAGCGGGACCGAGCAGTACTTC. The J gene is TRBJ2-7, the V gene TRBV7-9; perhaps D is TRBD1 or TRBD2 (5 bases each). CDR1 and CDR2 from the germline V gene are SEHNR and FQNEAQ (reference sequence). Trimming took 8 bases from V and 6 from J, leaving 5 bases between them. The CDR3 spans 9 residues.

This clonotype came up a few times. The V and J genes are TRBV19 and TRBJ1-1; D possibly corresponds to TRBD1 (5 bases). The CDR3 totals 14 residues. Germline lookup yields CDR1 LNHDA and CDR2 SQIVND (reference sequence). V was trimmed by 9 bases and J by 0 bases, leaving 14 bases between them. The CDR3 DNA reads TGTGCCAGCTCAAAAGGGACCTTGAACACTGAAGCTTTCTTT. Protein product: CASSKGTLNTEAFF. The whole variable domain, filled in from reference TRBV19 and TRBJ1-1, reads DGGITQSPKYLFRKEGQNVTLSCEQNLNHDAMYWYRQDPGQGLRLIYYSQIVNDFQKGDIAEGYSVSREKKESFPLTVTSAQKNPTAFYLCASSKGTLNTEAFFGQGTRLTVV.

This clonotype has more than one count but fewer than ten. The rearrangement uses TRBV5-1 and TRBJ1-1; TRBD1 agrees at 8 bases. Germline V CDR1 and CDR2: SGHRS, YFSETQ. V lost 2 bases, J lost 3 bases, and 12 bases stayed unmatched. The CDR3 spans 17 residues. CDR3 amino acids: CASSLGQGGVTDTEAFF. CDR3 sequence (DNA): TGCGCCAGCAGCTTAGGACAGGGTGGCGTTACGGACACTGAAGCTTTCTTT.

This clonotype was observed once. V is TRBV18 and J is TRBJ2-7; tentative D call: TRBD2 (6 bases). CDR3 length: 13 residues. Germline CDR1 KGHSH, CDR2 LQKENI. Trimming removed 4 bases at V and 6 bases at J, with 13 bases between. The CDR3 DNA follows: TGTGCCAGCTCACGACCTGGAGGGACCGAGCAGTACTTC. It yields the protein CASSRPGGTEQYF.

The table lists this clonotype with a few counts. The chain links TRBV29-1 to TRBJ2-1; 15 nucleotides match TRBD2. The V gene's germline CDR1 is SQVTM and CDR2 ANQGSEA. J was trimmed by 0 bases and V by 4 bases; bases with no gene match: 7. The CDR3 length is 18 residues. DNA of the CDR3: TGCAGCGTTGCTGGGACTAGCGGGAGGCCCGTCTCCTACAATGAGCAGTTCTTC. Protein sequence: CSVAGTSGRPVSYNEQFF.

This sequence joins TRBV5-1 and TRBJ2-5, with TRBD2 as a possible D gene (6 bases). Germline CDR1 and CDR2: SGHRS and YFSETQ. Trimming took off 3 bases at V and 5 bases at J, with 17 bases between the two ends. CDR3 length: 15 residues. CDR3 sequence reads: CASSWGGARGETQYF. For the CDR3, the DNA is TGCGCCAGCAGCTGGGGCGGGGCAAGAGGGGAGACCCAGTACTTC.

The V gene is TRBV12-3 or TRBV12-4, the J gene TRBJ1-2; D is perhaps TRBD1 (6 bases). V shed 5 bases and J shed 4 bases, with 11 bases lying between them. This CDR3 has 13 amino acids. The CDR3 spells CASSAQGRYGYTF. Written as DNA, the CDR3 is TGTGCCAGCAGTGCCCAGGGGCGCTATGGCTACACCTTC.

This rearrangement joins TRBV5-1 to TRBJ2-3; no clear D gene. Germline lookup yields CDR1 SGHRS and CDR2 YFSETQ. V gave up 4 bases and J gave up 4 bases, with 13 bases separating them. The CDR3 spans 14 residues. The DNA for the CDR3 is TGCGCCAGCAGCCCACCCTCCCAGGCAGATACGCAGTATTTT. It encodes CASSPPSQADTQYF.

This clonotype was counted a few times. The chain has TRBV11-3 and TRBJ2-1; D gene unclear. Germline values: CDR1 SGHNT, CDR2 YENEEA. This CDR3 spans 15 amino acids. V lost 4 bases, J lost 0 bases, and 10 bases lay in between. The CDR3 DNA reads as TGTGCCAGCAGCTACCCCTTAAGCTCCTACAATGAGCAGTTCTTC. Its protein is CASSYPLSSYNEQFF.

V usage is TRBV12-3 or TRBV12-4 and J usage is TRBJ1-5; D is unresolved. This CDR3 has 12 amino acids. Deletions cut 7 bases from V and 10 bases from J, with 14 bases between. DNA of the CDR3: TGTGCCAGCAAAGGGCCAGATGAACCCCAGCATTTT. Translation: CASKGPDEPQHF.

The DNA for the CDR3 is TGTGCCAGCAGCTTAGTACTAGCGGGGTACGATGAGCAGTTCTTC. Its protein product is CASSLVLAGYDEQFF. The chain carries TRBV11-2 and TRBJ2-1; 10 nucleotides match TRBD2. CDR3 size: 15 residues. CDR1 SGHAT and CDR2 FQNNGV come from the germline V gene. The junction had 5 bases not matched to a gene; V was cut back by 1 base and J by 8 bases.

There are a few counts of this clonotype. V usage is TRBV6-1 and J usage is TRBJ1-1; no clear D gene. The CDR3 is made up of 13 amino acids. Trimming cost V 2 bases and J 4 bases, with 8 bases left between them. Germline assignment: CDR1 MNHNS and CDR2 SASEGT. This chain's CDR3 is CASSEMGFTEAFF. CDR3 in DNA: TGTGCCAGCAGTGAAATGGGTTTCACTGAAGCTTTCTTT.

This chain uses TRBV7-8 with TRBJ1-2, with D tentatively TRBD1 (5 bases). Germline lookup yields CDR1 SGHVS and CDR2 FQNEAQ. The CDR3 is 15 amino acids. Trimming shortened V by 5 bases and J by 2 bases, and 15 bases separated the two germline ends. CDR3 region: CASSVLSGTNYGYTF. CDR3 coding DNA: TGTGCCAGCAGCGTTCTCTCGGGGACCAACTATGGCTACACCTTC.

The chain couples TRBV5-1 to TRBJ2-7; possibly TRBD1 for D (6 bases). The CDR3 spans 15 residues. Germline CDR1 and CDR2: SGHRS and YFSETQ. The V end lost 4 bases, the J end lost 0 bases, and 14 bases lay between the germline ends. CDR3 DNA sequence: TGCGCCAGCAGCCCTGAGACAGGAATCTCCTACGAGCAGTACTTC. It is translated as CASSPETGISYEQYF.

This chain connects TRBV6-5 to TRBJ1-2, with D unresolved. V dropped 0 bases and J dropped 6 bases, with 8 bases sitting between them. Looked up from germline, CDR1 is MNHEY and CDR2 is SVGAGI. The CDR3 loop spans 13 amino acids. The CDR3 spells CASSYSGKNGYTF. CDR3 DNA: TGTGCCAGCAGTTACTCAGGGAAGAATGGCTACACCTTC.

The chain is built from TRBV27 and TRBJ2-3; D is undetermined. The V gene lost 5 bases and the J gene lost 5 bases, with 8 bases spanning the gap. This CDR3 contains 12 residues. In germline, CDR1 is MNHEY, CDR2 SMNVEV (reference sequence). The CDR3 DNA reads TGTGCCAGCAGTACCCTCGAAGATACGCAGTATTTT. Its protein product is CASSTLEDTQYF.

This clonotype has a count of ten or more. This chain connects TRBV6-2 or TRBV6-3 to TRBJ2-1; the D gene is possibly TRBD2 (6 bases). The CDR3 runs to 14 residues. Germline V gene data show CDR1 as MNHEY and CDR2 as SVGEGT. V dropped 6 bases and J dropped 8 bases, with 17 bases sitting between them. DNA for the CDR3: TGTGCCAGCAGGAGACTTAGGGGACTCGATGAGCAGTTCTTC. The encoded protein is CASRRLRGLDEQFF.

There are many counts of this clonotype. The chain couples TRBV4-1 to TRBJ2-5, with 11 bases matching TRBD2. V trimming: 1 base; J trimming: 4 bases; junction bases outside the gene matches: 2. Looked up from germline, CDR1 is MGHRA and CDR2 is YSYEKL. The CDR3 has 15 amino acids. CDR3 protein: CASSQGLAGGETQYF. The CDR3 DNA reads TGCGCCAGCAGCCAAGGTCTAGCGGGAGGAGAGACCCAGTACTTC.

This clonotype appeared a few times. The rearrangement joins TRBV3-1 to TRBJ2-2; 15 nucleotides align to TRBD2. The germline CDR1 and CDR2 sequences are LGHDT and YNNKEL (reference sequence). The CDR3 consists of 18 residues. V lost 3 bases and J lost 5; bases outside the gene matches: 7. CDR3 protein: CASSHRTSGRGRTGELFF. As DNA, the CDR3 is TGTGCCAGCAGCCATCGGACTAGCGGGAGGGGGCGGACCGGGGAGCTGTTTTTT. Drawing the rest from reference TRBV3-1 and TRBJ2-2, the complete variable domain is DTAVSQTPKYLVTQMGNDKSIKCEQNLGHDTMYWYKQDSKKFLKIMFSYNNKELIINETVPNRFSPKSPDKAHLNLHINSLELGDSAVYFCASSHRTSGRGRTGELFFGEGSRLTVL.

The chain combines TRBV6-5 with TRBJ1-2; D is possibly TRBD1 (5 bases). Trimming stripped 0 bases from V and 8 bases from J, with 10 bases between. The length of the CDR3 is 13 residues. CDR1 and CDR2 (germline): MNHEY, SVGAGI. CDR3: CASSYSGERGYTF. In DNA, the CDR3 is TGTGCCAGCAGTTACTCGGGGGAGCGCGGCTACACCTTC.